This T cell receptor (beta chain) was captured by sequencing in a study of T-cell reconstitution after alpha-beta-depleted transplantation in children. Study findings and constraints: Elevated TCRbeta diversity at day 60 was traced, in some patients, to surviving recipient T cells and thymic progenitors. Several hundred expanded graft clones reportedly gave rise to the alpha-beta T cells present about two months after transplant. Newly produced T cells mostly provided counts and TCRbeta diversity after one year, as hyperexpanded clones declined.

The CDR3 contains 20 residues. The germline V gene encodes CDR1 MGHDK and CDR2 SYGVNS. Between the trimmed V and J ends, which lost 6 bases and 1 base, there was a span of 30 bases. Remarks on this clonotype: What it binds is unknown.

The TCRbeta library incorporated unique molecular identifiers. TCRdb processed the PCR reads anew with MiXCR; each CDR3 protein has one entry. This table has 780,000 or so distinct CDR3 sequences, roughly 15% appearing once. V and J are TRBV25-1 and TRBJ2-5; D is ambiguous. The TCR was taken from a male patient under 18 who had a stem cell transplant for acute lymphoblastic leukemia, so the T cells may come from the graft donor. Material: PBMCs, mostly from graft donor cells, obtained 360 days after TCRalphabeta/CD19-depleted stem cell transplant. The CDR3, as DNA: TGTGCCAGCAGGGGCATCGTGGGCATAGTGGGTGGTCGGGCCCAAGAGACCCAGTACTTC. The encoded protein is CASRGIVGIVGGRAQETQYF.